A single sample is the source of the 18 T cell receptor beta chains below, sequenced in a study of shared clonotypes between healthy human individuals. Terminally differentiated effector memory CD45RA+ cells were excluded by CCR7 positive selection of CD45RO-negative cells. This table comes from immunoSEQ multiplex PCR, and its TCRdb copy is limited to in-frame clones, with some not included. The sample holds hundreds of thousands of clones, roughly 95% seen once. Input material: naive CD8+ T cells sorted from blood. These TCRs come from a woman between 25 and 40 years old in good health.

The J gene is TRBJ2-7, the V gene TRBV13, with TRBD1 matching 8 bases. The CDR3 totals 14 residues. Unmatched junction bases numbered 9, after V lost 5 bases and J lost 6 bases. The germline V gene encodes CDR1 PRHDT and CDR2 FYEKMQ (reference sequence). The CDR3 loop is CASSPGQGAFEQYF. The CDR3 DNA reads TGTGCCAGCAGCCCGGGGCAGGGGGCGTTCGAGCAGTACTTC.

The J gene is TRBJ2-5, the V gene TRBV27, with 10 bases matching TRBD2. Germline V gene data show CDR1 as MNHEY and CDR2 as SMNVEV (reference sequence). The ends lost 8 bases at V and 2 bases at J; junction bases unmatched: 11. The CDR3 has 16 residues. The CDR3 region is CASGPLGTSAQETQYF. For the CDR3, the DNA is TGTGCCAGCGGCCCCCTCGGGACTAGCGCTCAAGAGACCCAGTACTTC.

The CDR3 bases are TGTGCCAGTAGTTTCAAGTTGGATCAGCCCCAGCATTTT. Protein product: CASSFKLDQPQHF. The V gene is TRBV19, the J gene TRBJ1-5; D is unresolved. CDR3 size: 13 residues. V was shortened by 5 bases and J by 5 bases, with 10 bases between the two germline ends. Per the germline V gene, CDR1 is LNHDA and CDR2 is SQIVND (reference sequence).

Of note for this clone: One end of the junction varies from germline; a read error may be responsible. This CDR3 reads CASTQATGPTYEQYF. In nucleotides, the CDR3 is TGCGCCAGCACCCAAGCCACGGGGCCCACCTACGAGCAGTACTTC. The genes are TRBV4-1 and TRBJ2-5; either TRBD1 or TRBD2 may fit D (5 bases each). Matching the DNA end better, TRBJ2-7 makes the J call doubtful. The CDR3 is 15 amino acids. Looked up from germline, CDR1 is MGHRA and CDR2 is YSYEKL.

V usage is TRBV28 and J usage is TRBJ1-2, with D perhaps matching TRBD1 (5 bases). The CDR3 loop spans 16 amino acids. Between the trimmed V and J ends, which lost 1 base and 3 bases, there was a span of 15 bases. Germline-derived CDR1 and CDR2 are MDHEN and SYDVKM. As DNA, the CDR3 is TGTGCCAGCAGTTTATTCATCGGGGGTACGGACTATGGCTACACCTTC. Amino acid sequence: CASSLFIGGTDYGYTF.

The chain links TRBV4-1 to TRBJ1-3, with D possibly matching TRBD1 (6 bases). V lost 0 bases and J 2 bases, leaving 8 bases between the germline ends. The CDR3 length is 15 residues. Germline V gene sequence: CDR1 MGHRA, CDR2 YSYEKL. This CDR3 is CASSQEGGTGNTIYF. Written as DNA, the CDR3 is TGCGCCAGCAGCCAAGAAGGGGGGACTGGAAACACCATATATTTT.

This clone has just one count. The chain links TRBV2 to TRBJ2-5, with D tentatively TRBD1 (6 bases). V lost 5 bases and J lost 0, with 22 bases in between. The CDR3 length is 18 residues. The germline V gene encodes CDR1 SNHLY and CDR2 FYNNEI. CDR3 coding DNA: TGTGCCAGCAGTCCCCCAGGGGTTACATTCCCTCACCAAGAGACCCAGTACTTC. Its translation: CASSPPGVTFPHQETQYF.

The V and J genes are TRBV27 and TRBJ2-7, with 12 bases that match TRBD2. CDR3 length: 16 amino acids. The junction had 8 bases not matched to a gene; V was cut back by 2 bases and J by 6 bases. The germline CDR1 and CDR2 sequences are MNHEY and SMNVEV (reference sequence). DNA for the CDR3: TGTGCCAGCAGTTTACTGCTAGCGGGAGGGCCCTCCGAGCAGTACTTC. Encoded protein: CASSLLLAGGPSEQYF.

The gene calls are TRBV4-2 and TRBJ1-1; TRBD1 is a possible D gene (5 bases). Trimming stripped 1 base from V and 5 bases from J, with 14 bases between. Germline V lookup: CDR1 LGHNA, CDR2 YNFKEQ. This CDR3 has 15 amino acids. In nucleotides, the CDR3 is TGTGCCAGCAGCCAAGGTTTAGGGGATGGGACTGAAGCTTTCTTT. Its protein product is CASSQGLGDGTEAFF.

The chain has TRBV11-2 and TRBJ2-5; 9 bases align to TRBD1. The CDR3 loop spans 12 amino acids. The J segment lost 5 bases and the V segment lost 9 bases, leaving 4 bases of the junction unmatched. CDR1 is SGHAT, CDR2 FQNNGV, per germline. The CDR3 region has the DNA TGTGCCAGTGACAGGGGGAGGGAGACCCAGTACTTC. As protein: CASDRGRETQYF.

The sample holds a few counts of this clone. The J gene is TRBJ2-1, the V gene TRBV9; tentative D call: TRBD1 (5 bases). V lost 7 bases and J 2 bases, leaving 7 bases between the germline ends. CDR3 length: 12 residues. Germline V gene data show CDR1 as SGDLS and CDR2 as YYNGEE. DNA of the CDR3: TGTGCCAGCCAGGGCGCCTACAATGAGCAGTTCTTC. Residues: CASQGAYNEQFF.

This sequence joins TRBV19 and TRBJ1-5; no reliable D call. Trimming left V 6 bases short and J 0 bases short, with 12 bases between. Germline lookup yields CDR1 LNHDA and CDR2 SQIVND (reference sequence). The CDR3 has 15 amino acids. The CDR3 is CASRMEAVSNQPQHF. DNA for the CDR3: TGTGCCAGTAGGATGGAGGCCGTTAGCAATCAGCCCCAGCATTTT.

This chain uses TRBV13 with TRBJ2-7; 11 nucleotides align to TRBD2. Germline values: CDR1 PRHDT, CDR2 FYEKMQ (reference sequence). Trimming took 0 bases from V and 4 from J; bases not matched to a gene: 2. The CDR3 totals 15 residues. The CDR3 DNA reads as TGTGCCAGCAGCTTAGGGACTAGCGGGACTTACGAGCAGTACTTC. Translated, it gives CASSLGTSGTYEQYF. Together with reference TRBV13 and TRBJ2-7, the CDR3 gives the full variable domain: AAGVIQSPRHLIKEKRETATLKCYPIPRHDTVYWYQQGPGQDPQFLISFYEKMQSDKGSIPDRFSAQQFSDYHSELNMSSLELGDSALYFCASSLGTSGTYEQYFGPGTRLTVT.

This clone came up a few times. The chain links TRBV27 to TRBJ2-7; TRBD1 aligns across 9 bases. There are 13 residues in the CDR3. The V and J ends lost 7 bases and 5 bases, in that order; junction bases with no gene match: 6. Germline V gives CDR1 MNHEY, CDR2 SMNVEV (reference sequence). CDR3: CASTSGTGHEQYF. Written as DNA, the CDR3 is TGTGCCAGCACATCCGGGACAGGGCACGAGCAGTACTTC.

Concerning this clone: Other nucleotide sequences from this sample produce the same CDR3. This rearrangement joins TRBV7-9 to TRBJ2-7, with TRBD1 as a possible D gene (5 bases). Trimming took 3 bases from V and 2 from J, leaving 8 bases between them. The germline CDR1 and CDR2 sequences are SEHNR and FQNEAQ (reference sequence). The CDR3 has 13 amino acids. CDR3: CASSLATAYEQYF. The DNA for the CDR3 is TGTGCCAGCAGCTTGGCGACAGCCTACGAGCAGTACTTC.

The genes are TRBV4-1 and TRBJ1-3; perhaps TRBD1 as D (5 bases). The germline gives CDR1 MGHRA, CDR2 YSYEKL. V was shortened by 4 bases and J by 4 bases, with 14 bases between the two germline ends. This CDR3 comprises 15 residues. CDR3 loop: CASSPAPGLGNTIYF. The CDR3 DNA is TGCGCCAGCAGCCCCGCGCCAGGGCTCGGAAACACCATATATTTT.

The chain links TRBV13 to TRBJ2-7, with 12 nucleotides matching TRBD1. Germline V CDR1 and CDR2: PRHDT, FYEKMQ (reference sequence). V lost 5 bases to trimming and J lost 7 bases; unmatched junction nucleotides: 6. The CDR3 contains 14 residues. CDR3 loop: CASSRGQGAWEQYF. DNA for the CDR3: TGTGCCAGCAGCCGGGGACAGGGGGCGTGGGAGCAGTACTTC.

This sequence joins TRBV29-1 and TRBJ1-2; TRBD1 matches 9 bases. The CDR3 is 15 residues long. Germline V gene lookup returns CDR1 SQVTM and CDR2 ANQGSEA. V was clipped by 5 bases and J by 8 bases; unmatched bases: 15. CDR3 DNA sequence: TGCAGCGTTCGACTACGCGGGACAGGGTTGGAGGGCTACACCTTC. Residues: CSVRLRGTGLEGYTF. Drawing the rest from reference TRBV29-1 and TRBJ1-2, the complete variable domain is SAVISQKPSRDICQRGTSLTIQCQVDSQVTMMFWYRQQPGQSLTLIATANQGSEATYESGFVIDKFPISRPNLTFSTLTVSNMSPEDSSIYLCSVRLRGTGLEGYTFGSGTRLTVV.